This T cell receptor beta chain was observed in a study of T cell responses to AZD1222 COVID-19 vaccine. Study outcomes and limitations: All repertoire sampling was performed exclusively after the peak T cell response.

CDR1 and CDR2 (germline): SGDLS, YYNGEE. The V and J ends lost 0 bases and 11 bases respectively, with 11 bases between them. The CDR3 is 13 amino acids. TCRdb keeps only in-frame clones here, not all; method: immunoSEQ multiplex PCR. This table holds about 170,000 clones, just under 95% found once. With respect to this clone: Antigen unknown.

The gene calls are TRBV9 and TRBJ1-4; D is perhaps TRBD1 (6 bases). Sequencing used peripheral blood, obtained on day 0 of AZD1222 vaccination. The TCR comes from an adult in good health. The CDR3 coding sequence is TGTGCCAGCAGCGTAGAGGAGGGGGAGAAACTGTTTTTT. Translation: CASSVEEGEKLFF.